This TCR beta chain stems from a study of blood T cell repertoires in COVID-19. Clones were sequenced by immunoSEQ multiplex PCR, and TCRdb holds only the in-frame ones, with some missing. Seen here are around 92,000 clones, around 80% observed once, and the top ten hold approximately 28%. What was sequenced was peripheral blood. The receptor was derived from a woman aged 80 or older with acute or convalescent COVID-19.

For the CDR3, the DNA is TGTGCCAGCAGCCCGGAGTGGTCAGATACGCAGTATTTT. This codes for CASSPEWSDTQYF. V is TRBV11-1 and J is TRBJ2-3; no clear D. The CDR3 spans 13 residues. Germline V gene sequence: CDR1 SGHAT, CDR2 FQDESV (reference sequence). The V gene lost 5 bases and the J gene lost 4 bases, with 10 bases spanning the gap.